This TCR beta chain was sequenced for a study of T cell changes during pregnancy in multiple sclerosis. Trimming removed 6 bases from V and 2 bases from J; junction bases left unmatched: 8. Per the germline V gene, CDR1 is MRHNA and CDR2 is SNTAGT. The CDR3 runs 16 residues. Libraries were prepared by immunoSEQ multiplex PCR; TCRdb keeps only in-frame clonotypes and omits some of them. The sample lists about 70,000 clones, roughly nine tenths occurring once. The chain has TRBV6-4 and TRBJ2-5; 11 bases map to TRBD1. This material consisted of peripheral blood, taken after pregnancy. The sequence derives from a female donor with multiple sclerosis, enrolled in a pregnancy study. This CDR3 is CASSVGTGGSQETQYF. The CDR3 DNA is TGTGCCAGCAGCGTTGGGACAGGGGGATCTCAAGAGACCCAGTACTTC.